This TCR beta chain is from a study of T cells in Graves' hyperthyroidism and ophthalmopathy. Template material for amplifying TCR beta CDR3 regions consisted of RNA transcripts. The TCR CDR3 first-round RT-PCR relied on the HTBI primer set. A single record per CDR3 protein comes from TCRdb applying MiXCR to the multiplex PCR reads. The sample has hundreds of thousands of distinct CDR3 sequences; approximately 15% are singletons. With respect to this clonotype: The antigen is unknown.

The study's findings and limits: The model's output predicted ophthalmopathy at a median of about 6.5 months prior to onset.

The CDR3 has 15 amino acids. V was clipped by 4 bases and J by 6 bases, with 19 bases between them. Per the germline V gene, CDR1 is MGHRA and CDR2 is YSYEKL. Sequences were obtained from blood. The sequence was obtained from a woman aged 45 to 65 with Graves' ophthalmopathy. J is TRBJ2-7 and V is TRBV4-1; D may be TRBD1 (6 bases). In DNA, the CDR3 is TGCGCCAGCAGCCCAGTCGGGACATCAAAGGGCGAGCAGTACTTC. Residues: CASSPVGTSKGEQYF.